This record concerns one T cell receptor beta chain sequence. With 6 bases removed from V and 1 base from J, the gap between germline ends came to 21 bases. The CDR3 runs 17 residues. CDR1 SGHVS and CDR2 FQNEAQ come from the germline V gene. This specimen belongs to a study of blood T cell repertoires in COVID-19. TCRdb's table, derived via immunoSEQ multiplex PCR, lists solely in-frame clones and lacks some. The profile covers approximately 230,000 clones, with 70% to 85% appearing a single time and about 8.1% taken by the ten largest. The chain joins TRBV7-8 to TRBJ1-2; perhaps TRBD1 as D (5 bases). This receptor was taken from a man older than 75 with acute or convalescent COVID-19. The sample taken for sequencing was peripheral blood. CDR3 in DNA: TGTGCCAGCAGGCACGGCGGGGCAGACAGACTTAACTATGGCTACACCTTC. As protein: CASRHGGADRLNYGYTF.